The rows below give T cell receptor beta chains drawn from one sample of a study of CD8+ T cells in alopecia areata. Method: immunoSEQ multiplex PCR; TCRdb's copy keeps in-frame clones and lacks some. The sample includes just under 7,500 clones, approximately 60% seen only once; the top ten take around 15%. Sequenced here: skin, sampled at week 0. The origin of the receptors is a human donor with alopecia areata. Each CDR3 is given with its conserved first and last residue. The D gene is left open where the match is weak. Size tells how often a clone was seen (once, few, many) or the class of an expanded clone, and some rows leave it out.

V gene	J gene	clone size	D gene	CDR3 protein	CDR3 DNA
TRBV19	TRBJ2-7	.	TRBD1	CASSITPTGDSYEQYF	TGTGCCAGTAGTATAACCCCGACAGGGGACTCCTACGAGCAGTACTTC
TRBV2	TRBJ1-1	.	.	CASSVRGTEAFF	TGTGCCAGCAGTGTAAGGGGTACTGAAGCTTTCTTT
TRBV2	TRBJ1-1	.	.	CASIRSVTNTEAFF	TGTGCCAGCATTAGGTCAGTTACTAACACTGAAGCTTTCTTT
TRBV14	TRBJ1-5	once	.	CASKVEAGLYSNQPQHF	TGTGCCAGCAAGGTAGAGGCAGGGCTTTATAGCAATCAGCCCCAGCATTTT
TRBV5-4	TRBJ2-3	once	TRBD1	CASSLGQGATDTQYF	TGTGCCAGCAGCTTGGGCCAGGGGGCGACAGATACGCAGTATTTT
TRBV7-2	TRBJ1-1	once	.	CASSGETTDWTEAFF	TGTGCCAGCAGCGGGGAGACGACGGATTGGACTGAAGCTTTCTTT
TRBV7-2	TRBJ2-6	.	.	CASREIGSGANVLTF	TGTGCCAGCAGGGAGATCGGCTCTGGGGCCAACGTCCTGACTTTC
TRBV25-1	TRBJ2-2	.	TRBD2	CASSDRSGGAWTGELFF	TGTGCCAGCAGTGACCGGAGCGGGGGGGCTTGGACCGGGGAGCTGTTTTTT
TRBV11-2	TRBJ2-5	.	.	CASSLEVAGIKYF	TGTGCCAGCAGCTTAGAGGTTGCAGGGATTAAGTACTTC
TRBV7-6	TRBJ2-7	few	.	CASSLDRDTSYEQYF	TGTGCCAGCAGCTTAGATCGGGACACCTCCTACGAGCAGTACTTC
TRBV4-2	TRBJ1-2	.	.	CASSARTDDYGYTF	TGTGCCAGCAGCGCCCGGACGGATGACTATGGCTACACCTTC
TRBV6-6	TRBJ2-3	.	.	CASTEDSTDTQYF	TGTGCCAGCACCGAGGACAGCACAGATACGCAGTATTTT
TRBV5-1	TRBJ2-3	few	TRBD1	CASSLEAGGLLTDTQYF	TGCGCCAGCAGCTTGGAAGCAGGGGGCCTCCTCACAGATACGCAGTATTTT
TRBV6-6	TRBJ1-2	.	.	CASSRGWEGGYTF	TGTGCCAGCAGTCGCGGCTGGGAGGGTGGCTACACCTTC
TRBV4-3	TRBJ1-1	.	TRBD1	CASSQEFGDRGYEAFF	TGCGCCAGCAGCCAAGAATTTGGGGACAGGGGTTATGAAGCTTTCTTT
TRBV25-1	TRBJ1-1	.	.	CASRLRGGGTEAFF	TGTGCCAGCAGGCTGAGGGGGGGCGGCACTGAAGCTTTCTTT
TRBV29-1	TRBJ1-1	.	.	CSVSPMNTEAFF	TGCAGCGTATCCCCCATGAACACTGAAGCTTTCTTT
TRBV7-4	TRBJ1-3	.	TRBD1	CASSGLRQGRRNTIYF	TGTGCCAGCAGCGGACTCAGACAGGGCAGGCGAAACACCATATATTTT
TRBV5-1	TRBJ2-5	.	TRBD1	CASSLALGDRKTQYF	TGCGCCAGCAGCTTGGCTCTGGGGGACAGGAAGACCCAGTACTTC
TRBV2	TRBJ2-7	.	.	CASSAQGSGSYEQYF	TGTGCCAGCAGTGCTCAGGGGTCGGGCTCCTACGAGCAGTACTTC
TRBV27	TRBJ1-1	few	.	CASRPAGVNTEAFF	TGTGCCAGCAGACCAGCAGGGGTTAACACTGAAGCTTTCTTT
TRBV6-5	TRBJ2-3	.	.	CASTAPGTSNQYF	TGTGCCAGCACCGCACCCGGGACAAGCAATCAGTATTTT
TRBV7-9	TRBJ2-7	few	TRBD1	CASSSPWTGLGEQYF	TGTGCCAGCAGCTCCCCCTGGACAGGGCTAGGCGAGCAGTACTTC
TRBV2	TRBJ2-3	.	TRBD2	CASSEGAGGADTQYF	TGTGCCAGCAGTGAAGGAGCGGGGGGGGCAGATACGCAGTATTTT
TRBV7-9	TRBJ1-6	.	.	CASSKMTGTYSPLHF	TGTGCCAGCAGCAAGATGACAGGAACCTATTCACCCCTCCACTTT
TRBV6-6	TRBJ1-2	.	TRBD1	CASHSPGQGYYGYTF	TGTGCCAGCCATTCACCGGGACAGGGGTACTATGGCTACACCTTC
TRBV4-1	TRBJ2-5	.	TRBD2	CASSLAGGIQETQYF	TGCGCCAGCAGCCTGGCGGGGGGAATACAAGAGACCCAGTACTTC
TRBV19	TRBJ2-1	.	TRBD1	CASRYRDRVLNEQFF	TGTGCCAGTCGATATCGGGACAGGGTACTCAATGAGCAGTTCTTC
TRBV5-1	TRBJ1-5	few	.	CASSQTGGVGQPQHF	TGCGCCAGCAGCCAGACAGGCGGAGTGGGGCAGCCCCAGCATTTT
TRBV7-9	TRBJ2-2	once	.	CASSSTNTGELFF	TGTGCCAGCAGCTCTACAAACACCGGGGAGCTGTTTTTT
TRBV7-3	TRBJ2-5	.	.	CASSPDQESQYF	TGTGCCAGCAGCCCCGACCAAGAGTCCCAGTACTTC
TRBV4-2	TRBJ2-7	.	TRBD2	CASSQDESGGAYEQYF	TGTGCCAGCAGCCAAGATGAAAGCGGGGGGGCCTACGAGCAGTACTTC
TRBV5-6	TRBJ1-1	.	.	CASSLATGEAFF	TGTGCCAGCAGCTTAGCGACAGGTGAAGCTTTCTTT
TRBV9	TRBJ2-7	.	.	CASSALQETYEQYF	TGTGCCAGCAGCGCCCTACAGGAAACCTACGAGCAGTACTTC
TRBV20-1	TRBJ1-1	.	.	CSASGGTEAFF	TGCAGTGCTAGTGGTGGAACTGAAGCTTTCTTT
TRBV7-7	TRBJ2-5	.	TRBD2	CASSLFTSGGVETQYF	TGTGCCAGCAGCCTTTTCACTAGCGGGGGGGTAGAGACCCAGTACTTC
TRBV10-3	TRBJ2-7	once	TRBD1	CAISEWDSYEQYF	TGTGCCATCAGTGAATGGGACAGCTACGAGCAGTACTTC
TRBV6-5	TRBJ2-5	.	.	CASSYVVGETQYF	TGTGCCAGCAGTTACGTGGTTGGAGAGACCCAGTACTTC
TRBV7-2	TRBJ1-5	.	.	CASSLDWVGFQTQHF	TGTGCCAGCAGCTTGGATTGGGTCGGATTTCAGACCCAGCATTTT
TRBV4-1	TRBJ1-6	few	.	CASSQDLFGLARASSPLHF	TGCGCCAGCAGCCAAGATCTTTTCGGTTTGGCCAGGGCCAGTTCACCCCTCCACTTT